This T cell receptor (beta chain) was identified in a study of T cells after somatic rescue of genetic block. Relative to its sample, this clone is medium-sized. This CDR3 is 13 amino acids long. Germline loops: CDR1 SGHDT, CDR2 YYEEEE. V lost 1 base, J lost 5 bases, and 9 bases lay in between. Sequenced by immunoSEQ multiplex PCR; TCRdb stores in-frame clones only, minus some. Here the sample spans under 15,000 clones, 73% being singletons. This receptor was taken from a boy younger than 18. Sequenced material: peripheral blood mononuclear cells (PBMCs). V is TRBV5-6 and J is TRBJ1-2; no definite D call. The CDR3 coding sequence is TGTGCCAGCAGCTTGTATCCGGTATATGGCTACACCTTC. Translated, it gives CASSLYPVYGYTF.